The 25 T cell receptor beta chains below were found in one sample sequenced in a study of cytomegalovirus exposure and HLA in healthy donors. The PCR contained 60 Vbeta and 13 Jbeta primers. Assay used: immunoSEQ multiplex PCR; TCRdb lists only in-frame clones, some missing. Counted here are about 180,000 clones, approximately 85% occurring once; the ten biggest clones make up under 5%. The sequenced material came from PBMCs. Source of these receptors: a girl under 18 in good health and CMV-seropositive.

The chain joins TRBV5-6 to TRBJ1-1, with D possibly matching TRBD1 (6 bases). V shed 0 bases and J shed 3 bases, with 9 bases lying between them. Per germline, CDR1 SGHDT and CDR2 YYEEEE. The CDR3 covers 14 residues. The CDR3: CASSLETGYTEAFF. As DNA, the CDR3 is TGTGCCAGCAGCTTGGAAACAGGGTACACTGAAGCTTTCTTT.

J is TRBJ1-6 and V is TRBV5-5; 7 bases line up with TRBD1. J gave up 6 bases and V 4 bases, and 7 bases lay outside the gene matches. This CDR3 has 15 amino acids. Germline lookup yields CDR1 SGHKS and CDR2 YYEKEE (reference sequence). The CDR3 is CASSPTDRVNSPLHF. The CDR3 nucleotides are TGTGCCAGCAGCCCCACCGACAGGGTTAATTCACCCCTCCACTTT.

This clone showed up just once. The CDR3 spells CASSQVKRLAGGFNTGELFF. The CDR3 region has the DNA TGCGCCAGCAGCCAAGTCAAACGACTAGCGGGGGGCTTTAACACCGGGGAGCTGTTTTTT. The chain is built from TRBV4-1 and TRBJ2-2, with TRBD2 matching over 13 bases. V dropped 1 base and J dropped 2; count of bases not matched to a gene: 10. Germline V CDR1 and CDR2: MGHRA, YSYEKL. The CDR3 consists of 20 residues.

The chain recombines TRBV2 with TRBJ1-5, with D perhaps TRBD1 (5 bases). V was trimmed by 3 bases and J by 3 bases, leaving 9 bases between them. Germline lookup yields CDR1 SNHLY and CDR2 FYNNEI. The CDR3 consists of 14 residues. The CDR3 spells CASSEGLNNQPQHF. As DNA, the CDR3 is TGTGCCAGCAGTGAGGGACTGAACAATCAGCCCCAGCATTTT.

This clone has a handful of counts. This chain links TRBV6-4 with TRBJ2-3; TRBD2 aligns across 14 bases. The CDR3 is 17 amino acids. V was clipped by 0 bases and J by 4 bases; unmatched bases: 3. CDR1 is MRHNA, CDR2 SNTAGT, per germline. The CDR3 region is CASSDSGTSGGADTQYF. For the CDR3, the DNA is TGTGCCAGCAGTGACTCTGGGACTAGCGGGGGAGCAGATACGCAGTATTTT.

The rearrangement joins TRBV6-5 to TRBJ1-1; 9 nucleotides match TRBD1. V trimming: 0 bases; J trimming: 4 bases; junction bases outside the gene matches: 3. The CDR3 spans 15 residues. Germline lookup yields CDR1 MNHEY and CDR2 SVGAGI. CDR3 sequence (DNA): TGTGCCAGCAGTTACTCCTTGACAGGGGGCACTGAAGCTTTCTTT. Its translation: CASSYSLTGGTEAFF.

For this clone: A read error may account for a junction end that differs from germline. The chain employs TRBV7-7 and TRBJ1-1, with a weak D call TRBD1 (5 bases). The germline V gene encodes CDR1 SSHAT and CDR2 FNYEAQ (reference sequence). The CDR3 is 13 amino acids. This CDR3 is CASSRDFNTEAFF. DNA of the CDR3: TGTGCTAGCAGCCGGGACTTCAACACTGAAGCTTTCTTT.

Written as DNA, the CDR3 is TGTGCCAGTAGTTCCGCAGGGAACACTGAAGCTTTCTTT. Protein sequence: CASSSAGNTEAFF. This chain connects TRBV19 to TRBJ1-1; D is undetermined. V was clipped by 5 bases and J by 1 base, with 8 bases between them. Germline V gene lookup returns CDR1 LNHDA and CDR2 SQIVND (reference sequence). The CDR3 has 13 amino acids.

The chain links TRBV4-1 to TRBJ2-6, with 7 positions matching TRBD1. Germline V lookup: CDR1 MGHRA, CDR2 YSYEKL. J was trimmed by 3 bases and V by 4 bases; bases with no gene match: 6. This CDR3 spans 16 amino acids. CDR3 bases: TGCGCCAGCAGCCCCGACAGGGTTGGTGGGGCCAACGTCCTGACTTTC. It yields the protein CASSPDRVGGANVLTF.

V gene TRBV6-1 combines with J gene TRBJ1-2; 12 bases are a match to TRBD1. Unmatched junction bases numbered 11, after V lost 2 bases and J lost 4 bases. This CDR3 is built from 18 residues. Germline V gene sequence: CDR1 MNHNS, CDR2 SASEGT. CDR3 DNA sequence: TGTGCCAGCAGTGAAACCCCGGGACAGGGGGCGTTTGTCTATGGCTACACCTTC. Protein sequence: CASSETPGQGAFVYGYTF.

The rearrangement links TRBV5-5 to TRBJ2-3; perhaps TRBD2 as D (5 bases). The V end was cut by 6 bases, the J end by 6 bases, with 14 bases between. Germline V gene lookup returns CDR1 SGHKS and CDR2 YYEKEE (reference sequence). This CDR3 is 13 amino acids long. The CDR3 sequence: CASKMRTLDTQYF. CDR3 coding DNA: TGTGCCAGCAAAATGAGGACTCTGGATACGCAGTATTTT.

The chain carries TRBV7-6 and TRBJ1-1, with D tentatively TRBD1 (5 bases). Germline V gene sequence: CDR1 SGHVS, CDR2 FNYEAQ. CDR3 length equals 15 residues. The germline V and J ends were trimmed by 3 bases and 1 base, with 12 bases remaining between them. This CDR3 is CASSFFPQGNTEAFF. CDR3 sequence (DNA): TGTGCCAGCAGCTTCTTCCCCCAGGGGAACACTGAAGCTTTCTTT.

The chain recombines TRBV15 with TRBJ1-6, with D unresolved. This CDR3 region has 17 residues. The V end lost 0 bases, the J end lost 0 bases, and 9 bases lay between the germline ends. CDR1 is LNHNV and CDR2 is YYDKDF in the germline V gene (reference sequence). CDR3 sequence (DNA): TGTGCCACCAGCAGAGATCAAACGGGCTCCTATAATTCACCCCTCCACTTT. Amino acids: CATSRDQTGSYNSPLHF.

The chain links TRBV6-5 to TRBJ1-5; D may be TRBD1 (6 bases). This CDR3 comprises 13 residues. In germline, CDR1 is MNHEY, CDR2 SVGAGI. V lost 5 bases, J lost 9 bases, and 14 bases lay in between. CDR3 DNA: TGTGCCAGCAGTACGGGGACACAGAGGCCCCAGCATTTT. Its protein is CASSTGTQRPQHF.

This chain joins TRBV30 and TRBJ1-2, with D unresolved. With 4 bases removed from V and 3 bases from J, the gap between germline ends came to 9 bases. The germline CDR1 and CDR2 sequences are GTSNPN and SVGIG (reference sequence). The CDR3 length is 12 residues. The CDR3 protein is CAWTGTDYGYTF. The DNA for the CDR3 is TGTGCCTGGACAGGAACCGACTATGGCTACACCTTC.

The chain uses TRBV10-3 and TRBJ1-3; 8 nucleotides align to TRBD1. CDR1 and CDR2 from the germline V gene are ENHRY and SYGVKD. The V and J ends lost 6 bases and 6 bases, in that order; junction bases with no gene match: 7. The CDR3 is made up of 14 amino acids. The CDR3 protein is CAIRRQGQLNTIYF. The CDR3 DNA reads TGTGCCATCAGACGACAGGGGCAACTAAACACCATATATTTT.

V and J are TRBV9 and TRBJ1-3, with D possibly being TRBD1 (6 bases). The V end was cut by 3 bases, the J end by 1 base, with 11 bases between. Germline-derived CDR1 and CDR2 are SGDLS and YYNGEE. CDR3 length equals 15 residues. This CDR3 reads CASSAYQGSGNTIYF. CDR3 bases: TGTGCCAGCAGCGCGTACCAGGGGTCTGGAAACACCATATATTTT.

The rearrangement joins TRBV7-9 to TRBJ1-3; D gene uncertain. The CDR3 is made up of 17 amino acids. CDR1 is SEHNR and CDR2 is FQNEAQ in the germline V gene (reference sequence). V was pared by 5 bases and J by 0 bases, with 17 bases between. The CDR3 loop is CASSLLPHSGSGNTIYF. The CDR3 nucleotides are TGTGCCAGCAGCCTCCTCCCTCATTCCGGCTCTGGAAACACCATATATTTT.

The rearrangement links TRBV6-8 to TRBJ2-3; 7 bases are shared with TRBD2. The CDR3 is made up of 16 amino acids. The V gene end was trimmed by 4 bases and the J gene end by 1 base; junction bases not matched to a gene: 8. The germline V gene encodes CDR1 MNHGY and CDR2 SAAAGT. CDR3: CASSSRGEGGTDTQYF. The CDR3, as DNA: TGTGCCAGCAGTTCTCGGGGGGAAGGGGGCACAGATACGCAGTATTTT.

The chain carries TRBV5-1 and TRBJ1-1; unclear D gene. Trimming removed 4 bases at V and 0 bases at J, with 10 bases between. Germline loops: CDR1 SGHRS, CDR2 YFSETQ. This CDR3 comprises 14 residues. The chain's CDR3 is CASSARQVNTEAFF. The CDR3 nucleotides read TGCGCCAGCAGCGCGAGACAAGTGAACACTGAAGCTTTCTTT.

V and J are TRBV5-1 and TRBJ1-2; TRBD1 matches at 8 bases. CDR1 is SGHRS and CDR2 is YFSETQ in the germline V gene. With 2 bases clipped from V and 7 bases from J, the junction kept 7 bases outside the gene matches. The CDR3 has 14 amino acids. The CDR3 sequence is CASSLSTGVVGYTF. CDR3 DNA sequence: TGCGCCAGCAGCTTATCGACAGGGGTGGTTGGCTACACCTTC.

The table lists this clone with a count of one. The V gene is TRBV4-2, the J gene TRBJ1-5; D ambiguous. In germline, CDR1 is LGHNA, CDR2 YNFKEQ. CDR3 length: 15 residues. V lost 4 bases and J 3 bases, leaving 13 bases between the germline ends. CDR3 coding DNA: TGTGCCAGCAGCCCAAGTGGGCAGGACAATCAGCCCCAGCATTTT. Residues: CASSPSGQDNQPQHF.

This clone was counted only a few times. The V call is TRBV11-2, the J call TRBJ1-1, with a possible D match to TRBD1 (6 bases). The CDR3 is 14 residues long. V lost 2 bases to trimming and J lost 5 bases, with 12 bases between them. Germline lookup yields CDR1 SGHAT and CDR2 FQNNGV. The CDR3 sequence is CASSLSGVRTEAFF. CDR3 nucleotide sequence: TGTGCCAGCAGCTTATCAGGGGTCAGGACTGAAGCTTTCTTT.

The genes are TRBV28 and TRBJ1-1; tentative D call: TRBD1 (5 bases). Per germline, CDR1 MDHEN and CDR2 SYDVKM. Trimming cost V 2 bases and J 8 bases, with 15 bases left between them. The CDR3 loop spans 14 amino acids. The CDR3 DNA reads TGTGCCAGCAGTTTAGTGGTGGGGCAGAGGGAAGCTTTCTTT. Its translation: CASSLVVGQREAFF.

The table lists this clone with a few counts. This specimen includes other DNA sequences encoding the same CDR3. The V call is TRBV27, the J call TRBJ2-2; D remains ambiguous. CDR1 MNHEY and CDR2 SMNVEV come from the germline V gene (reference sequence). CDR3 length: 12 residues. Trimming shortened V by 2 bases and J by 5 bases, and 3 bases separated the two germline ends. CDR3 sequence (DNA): TGTGCCAGCAGTTTACGGACCGGGGAGCTGTTTTTT. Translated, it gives CASSLRTGELFF.